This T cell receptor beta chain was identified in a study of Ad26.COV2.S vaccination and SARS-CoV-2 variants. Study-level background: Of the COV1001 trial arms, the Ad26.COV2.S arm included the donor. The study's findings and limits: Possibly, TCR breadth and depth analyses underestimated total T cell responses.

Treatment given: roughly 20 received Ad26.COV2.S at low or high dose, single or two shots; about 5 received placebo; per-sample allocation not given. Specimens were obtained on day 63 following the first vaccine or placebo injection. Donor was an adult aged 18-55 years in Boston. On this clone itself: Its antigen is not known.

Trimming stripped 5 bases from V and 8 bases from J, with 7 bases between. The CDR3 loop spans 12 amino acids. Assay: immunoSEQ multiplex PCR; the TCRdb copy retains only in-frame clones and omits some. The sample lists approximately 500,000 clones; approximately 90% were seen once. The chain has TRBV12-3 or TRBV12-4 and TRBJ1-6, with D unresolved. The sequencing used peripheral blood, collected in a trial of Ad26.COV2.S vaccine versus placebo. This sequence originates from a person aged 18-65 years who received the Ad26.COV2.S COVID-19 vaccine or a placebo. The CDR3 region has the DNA TGTGCCAGCAGTCCCTTGGATTCACCCCTCCACTTT. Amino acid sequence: CASSPLDSPLHF.